This is a list of T cell receptor beta chains from one sample in a study of T-cell memory formation after mild COVID-19. From the 5' RACE reads, TCRdb called clonotypes with MiXCR, one entry per CDR3 protein. This sample carries about 270,000 distinct CDR3 sequences, around 15% of them seen once, and the ten largest clones take roughly 24%. Sequencing was done on a sample of PBMCs or a T cell subset sorted from them (not recorded which). These receptors all stem from a man younger than 35 who had mild COVID-19 (a few samples of this study predate the infection). Cell type and time point are not known. Each CDR3 is given with its conserved first and last residue. D genes are given only for firm matches. The size entry is marked missing in some rows and otherwise reads once, few, many or a size class.

j_call | v_call | d_call | clone_size | cdr3_nt | cdr3_aa
TRBJ2-2 | TRBV12-3/TRBV12-4 | - | - | TGTGCCAGCAGGCTAAATCCGGGCACCGGGGAGCTGTTTTTT | CASRLNPGTGELFF
TRBJ1-2 | TRBV7-9 | - | few | TGTGCCAGCAGCAGAGGGACGGGCTATGGCTACACCTTC | CASSRGTGYGYTF
TRBJ1-5 | TRBV6-5 | TRBD1 | few | TGTGCCAGCAGCTCGACAGGGAACGAACAGCCCCAGCATTTT | CASSSTGNEQPQHF
TRBJ2-1 | TRBV29-1 | TRBD1 | - | TGCAGCGTAAGGACAGGGGCCTACAATGAGCAGTTCTTC | CSVRTGAYNEQFF
TRBJ2-5 | TRBV5-1 | TRBD2 | - | TGCGCCAGCAGCTTGGAGGCGGGGGAAGAGACCCAGTACTTC | CASSLEAGEETQYF
TRBJ1-5 | TRBV4-2 | - | few | TGTGCCAGCAGCCAAGAAGACAGCCCGAATCAGCCCCAGCATTTT | CASSQEDSPNQPQHF
TRBJ1-1 | TRBV20-1 | TRBD1 | once | TGCAGTGCTAGAGCCCCAGGGGGCGATGAAGCTTTCTTT | CSARAPGGDEAFF
TRBJ2-5 | TRBV7-2 | - | - | TGTGCCAGCAGCCCCATGGATGGGGGGTCCGGGTCGACCCAGTACTTC | CASSPMDGGSGSTQYF
TRBJ2-3 | TRBV5-1 | - | - | TGCGCCAGCAGCTTGCGGTCTCCGGGGGTCACAGATACGCAGTATTTT | CASSLRSPGVTDTQYF
TRBJ2-3 | TRBV5-1 | TRBD2 | few | TGCGCCAGCAGCTTGGACACAGCCGGGGGGGATACGCAGTATTTT | CASSLDTAGGDTQYF
TRBJ1-1 | TRBV5-1 | - | - | TGCGCCAGCAGCACTGGACAATTTGAAGCTTTCTTT | CASSTGQFEAFF
TRBJ2-3 | TRBV7-2 | TRBD2 | - | TGTGCCAGCAGGATCGGACTAGCGGGGGCATATACGCAGTATTTT | CASRIGLAGAYTQYF
TRBJ1-1 | TRBV28 | TRBD1 | - | TGTGCCAGCAGTTTATCTGGAGCGGACAGGGAAGCTTTCTTT | CASSLSGADREAFF
TRBJ2-7 | TRBV20-1 | - | many | TGCAGTGCTAGAGATCATGGGGAGTTGGGGTCCTACGAGCAGTACTTC | CSARDHGELGSYEQYF
TRBJ1-1 | TRBV12-3/TRBV12-4 | - | - | TGTGCCAGCAGATTGGGAAGGGCCGACACTGAAGCTTTCTTT | CASRLGRADTEAFF
TRBJ2-5 | TRBV6-2/TRBV6-3 | TRBD1 | few | TGTGCCAGCAGTTTGGACAGGCTGAAGACCCAGTACTTC | CASSLDRLKTQYF
TRBJ2-7 | TRBV7-6 | - | - | TGTGCCAGCAGCTTACGCCGGGACACCCACTACGAGCAGTACTTC | CASSLRRDTHYEQYF
TRBJ2-7 | TRBV5-1 | - | - | TGCGCCAGCAGCTCTAGACGGAATTACGAGCAGTACTTC | CASSSRRNYEQYF
TRBJ2-7 | TRBV21-1 | - | few | TGTGCCAGTCTCGACAGGGGAAGCGAGCAGTACTTC | CASLDRGSEQYF
TRBJ1-6 | TRBV12-3/TRBV12-4 | TRBD1 | - | TGTGCCAGCAGGTATACAGGGGGCTATTCACCCCTCCACTTT | CASRYTGGYSPLHF
TRBJ2-5 | TRBV10-3 | - | few | TGTGCCATCAACTCGGCAGGGGAAGGGGAGACCCAGTACTTC | CAINSAGEGETQYF
TRBJ2-3 | TRBV4-2 | TRBD2 | medium-sized | TGTGCCAGCAGCCAAGATCGGGGGGGCCCAGATACGCAGTATTTT | CASSQDRGGPDTQYF
TRBJ2-7 | TRBV5-5 | - | - | TGTGCCAGCAGCTTGATCGCAGGGGCCTCCTACGAGCAGTACTTC | CASSLIAGASYEQYF
TRBJ2-3 | TRBV7-3 | - | - | TGTGCCAGCAGCTTAATGGCCAGGCCAGATACGCAGTATTTT | CASSLMARPDTQYF
TRBJ1-6 | TRBV2 | TRBD1 | - | TGTGCCAGCAGTGAACTGGGGGACAGGTCACCCCTCCACTTT | CASSELGDRSPLHF
TRBJ1-2 | TRBV7-9 | - | - | TGTGCCAGCAGCTCCCCGACGGATGGCTACACCTTC | CASSSPTDGYTF
TRBJ1-4 | TRBV7-2 | TRBD1 | few | TGTGCCAGCAGCTTTGCCGGGACAGGGGGAAAACTGTTTTTT | CASSFAGTGGKLFF
TRBJ1-1 | TRBV19 | - | - | TGTGCCAGTTGCCAGGGCAGCACTGAAGCTTTCTTT | CASCQGSTEAFF
TRBJ2-7 | TRBV7-9 | - | - | TGTGCCAGCAGCTTAAATCCTGGCTCCCTCTGGGAGCAGTACTTC | CASSLNPGSLWEQYF
TRBJ1-3 | TRBV29-1 | TRBD1 | few | TGCAGCGTTCCCCATCCAGGGGGAATGAAAAACACCATATATTTT | CSVPHPGGMKNTIYF
TRBJ2-1 | TRBV7-3 | TRBD2 | many | TGTGCCAGCAGCCTTGGACTAGCGGGGAACAATGAGCAGTTCTTC | CASSLGLAGNNEQFF
TRBJ2-5 | TRBV11-1 | TRBD2 | - | TGTGCCAGCAGCTCCACTAGCGCTCAAGAGACCCAGTACTTC | CASSSTSAQETQYF
TRBJ2-5 | TRBV5-6 | - | few | TGTGCCAGCAGCTTAAGGCGGGGAACCCAAGAGACCCAGTACTTC | CASSLRRGTQETQYF
TRBJ1-2 | TRBV4-3 | - | - | TGCGCCAGCAGCAGAACCCATAACTATGGCTACACCTTC | CASSRTHNYGYTF
TRBJ2-3 | TRBV5-5 | TRBD2 | - | TGTGCCAGCAATGATGGAGCGGGGGGTACAGATACGCAGTATTTT | CASNDGAGGTDTQYF
TRBJ1-2 | TRBV19 | - | few | TGTGCCAGTAGTGCGGACGGAGAACCTTCCTATGGCTACACCTTC | CASSADGEPSYGYTF
TRBJ2-5 | TRBV18 | - | few | TGTGCCAGCTCACTTGCCGCCTCGGAGACCCAGTACTTC | CASSLAASETQYF
TRBJ1-6 | TRBV6-5 | - | - | TGTGCCAGCAGTTATATGGCTCAAAATAATTCACCCCTCCACTTT | CASSYMAQNNSPLHF
TRBJ1-1 | TRBV20-1 | - | few | TGCAGTGCTAGCGAGGGAGGGGCTAACACTGAAGCTTTCTTT | CSASEGGANTEAFF
TRBJ1-2 | TRBV30 | - | few | TGTGCCTGGAGTAAGAAGGGAGGTCATGGCTACACCTTC | CAWSKKGGHGYTF
TRBJ2-2 | TRBV2 | TRBD2 | few | TGTGCCAGCAGGAGACTAGCGGGGGGATCCGGGGAGCTGTTTTTT | CASRRLAGGSGELFF